These 26 T cell receptor beta chains originate from one sample sequenced in a study of T and B cells in COVID-19 patients. Multiplex PCR with BIOMED2 TRB-A/B primer pools amplified TRB rearrangements. TCRdb re-analysed the multiplex PCR reads in MiXCR, keeping a single row per CDR3 protein. There are about 11,000 distinct CDR3 sequences in the sample; 30% to 35% occur only once, and 13% to 15% lies in the top ten. From blood, about 220-500 ng of genomic DNA served as TRB template. Source material: blood. The receptors come from a human donor with active COVID-19.

The sample holds a few counts of this clonotype. The rearrangement uses TRBV5-4 and TRBJ2-7; D remains ambiguous. The ends were cut back, 3 bases at V and 0 bases at J, with 13 bases in the middle. Germline lookup yields CDR1 SGHNT and CDR2 YYREEE (reference sequence). The CDR3 totals 15 residues. CDR3 DNA sequence: TGTGCCAGCAGCTCCCGGACGGATCCCTCCTACGAGCAGTACTTC. The encoded protein is CASSSRTDPSYEQYF.

The genes are TRBV12-3 or TRBV12-4 and TRBJ2-6; D perhaps matches TRBD2 (7 bases). This CDR3 comprises 17 residues. With 1 base removed from V and 0 bases from J, the gap between germline ends came to 10 bases. The CDR3 bases are TGTGCCAGCAGTTTAGGGGGGGGCCTCTCTGGGGCCAACGTCCTGACTTTC. Protein product: CASSLGGGLSGANVLTF.

This clonotype is labeled medium-sized. This rearrangement joins TRBV6-2 or TRBV6-3 to TRBJ1-2; 7 nucleotides align to TRBD1. The V gene's germline CDR1 is MNHEY and CDR2 SVGEGT. The V and J ends lost 5 bases and 8 bases, in that order; junction bases with no gene match: 11. The CDR3 has 14 amino acids. CDR3 residues: CASSLPTGRGGYTF. CDR3 coding DNA: TGTGCCAGCAGTCTTCCGACAGGGCGGGGAGGCTACACCTTC.

This clonotype was observed a few times. The chain combines TRBV15 with TRBJ1-5; the D gene is possibly TRBD1 (6 bases). The V gene's germline CDR1 is LNHNV and CDR2 YYDKDF (reference sequence). V was cut by 0 bases and J by 6 bases, with 15 bases left in between. The CDR3 length is 16 residues. The CDR3 DNA follows: TGTGCCACCAGCAGAGAATGGGGGGGGGCGGGTCAGCCCCAGCATTTT. This gives the protein CATSREWGGAGQPQHF.

Sample share makes this clonotype medium-sized. CDR3 sequence: CASSITRDRNPYEQYF. In DNA form, the CDR3 reads TGTGCCAGTAGTATTACCCGGGACAGGAATCCCTACGAGCAGTACTTC. The V call is TRBV19, the J call TRBJ2-7; 8 bases line up with TRBD1. The germline V gene has CDR1 LNHDA and CDR2 SQIVND (reference sequence). Trimming removed 3 bases from V and 2 bases from J; junction bases left unmatched: 9. The CDR3 runs 16 residues.

The V and J genes are TRBV18 and TRBJ1-1; D unclear. With 3 bases removed from V and 3 bases from J, the gap between germline ends came to 11 bases. This CDR3 is 14 amino acids long. The V gene's germline CDR1 is KGHSH and CDR2 LQKENI. The CDR3 sequence is CASSPPDGDTEAFF. The CDR3 nucleotides read TGTGCCAGCTCACCTCCTGACGGGGACACTGAAGCTTTCTTT.

This clonotype occurred a few times. V is TRBV6-5 and J is TRBJ2-1; D perhaps matches TRBD2 (5 bases). The CDR3 runs 18 residues. Looked up from germline, CDR1 is MNHEY and CDR2 is SVGAGI. Trimming cost V 0 bases and J 0 bases, with 15 bases left between them. The CDR3 DNA sequence: TGTGCCAGCAGTTACTCGATGATTTCGGGGAGCTCCTACAATGAGCAGTTCTTC. It codes for CASSYSMISGSSYNEQFF.

Comments on this clonotype: One base away lies a much larger clone, so this may be a sequencing read error. V and J are TRBV7-2 and TRBJ1-1, with TRBD1 matching over 7 bases. CDR1 and CDR2 from the germline V gene are SGHTA and FQGNSA. Unmatched junction bases numbered 5, after V lost 5 bases and J lost 2 bases. CDR3 length: 14 residues. DNA for the CDR3: TGTGCCAGCAGCCCCGGGACAGCCAACACTGAAGCTTTCTTT. Translated, it gives CASSPGTANTEAFF.

This clonotype was seen only a few times. The rearrangement joins TRBV5-5 to TRBJ1-1; no definite D call. Germline assignment: CDR1 SGHKS and CDR2 YYEKEE (reference sequence). The germline V and J ends were trimmed by 4 bases and 0 bases, with 7 bases remaining between them. The CDR3 length is 13 residues. DNA of the CDR3: TGTGCCAGCAGCCCTGGATTGAACACTGAAGCTTTCTTT. Protein product: CASSPGLNTEAFF.

This clonotype is labeled medium-sized (0.01 to 0.1%). V usage is TRBV18 and J usage is TRBJ2-3; weak D call: TRBD2 (5 bases). Trimming pared 6 bases from V and 6 bases from J, leaving 10 bases between. This CDR3 has 12 residues. Per germline, CDR1 KGHSH and CDR2 LQKENI. The CDR3 region has the DNA TGTGCCAGCTCCCTCGGGGTGGATACGCAGTATTTT. Protein: CASSLGVDTQYF.

A note on this clonotype: The junction departs from the called germline gene at one end, perhaps through a read error. CDR3 protein: CASSQRVRGGTDTQYF. As DNA, the CDR3 is TGTGCCAGCAGCCAAAGGGTCCGCGGGGGGACAGATACGCAGTATTTT. The rearrangement joins TRBV4-3 to TRBJ2-3; 8 bases align to TRBD2. The CDR3 loop spans 16 amino acids. The V gene's germline CDR1 is LGHNA and CDR2 YSLEER.

This clonotype is labeled medium-sized. This chain connects TRBV27 to TRBJ2-7; D is possibly TRBD1 (6 bases). V lost 11 bases to trimming and J lost 5 bases, with 16 bases between them. The CDR3 has 12 residues. From germline, CDR1 is MNHEY and CDR2 SMNVEV (reference sequence). The CDR3 bases are TGTGCCGCCTACAGGGAACCTAACGAGCAGTACTTC. It codes for CAAYREPNEQYF.

The CDR3 protein is CASRPGQGRNSPLHF. Here the CDR3 DNA reads TGTGCCAGTAGACCGGGACAGGGGAGGAATTCACCCCTCCACTTT. V gene TRBV19 combines with J gene TRBJ1-6; 10 bases are a match to TRBD1. The length of the CDR3 is 15 residues. J was trimmed by 7 bases and V by 6 bases; bases with no gene match: 6. CDR1 LNHDA and CDR2 SQIVND come from the germline V gene (reference sequence). Full variable domain (outside the CDR3, taken from reference TRBV19 and TRBJ1-6): DGGITQSPKYLFRKEGQNVTLSCEQNLNHDAMYWYRQDPGQGLRLIYYSQIVNDFQKGDIAEGYSVSREKKESFPLTVTSAQKNPTAFYLCASRPGQGRNSPLHFGNGTRLTVT.

This clonotype was observed a few times. CDR3 sequence: CASSLSQLPSYGYTF. The CDR3 DNA is TGTGCCAGCAGTTTATCACAGCTCCCCAGCTATGGCTACACCTTC. J is TRBJ1-2 and V is TRBV6-6; D remains unclear. Trimming removed 4 bases at V and 4 bases at J, with 16 bases between. The CDR3 is made up of 15 amino acids. CDR1 is MNHNY and CDR2 is SVGAGI in the germline V gene (reference sequence).

By sample share, this clonotype is medium-sized. The chain couples TRBV6-5 to TRBJ1-6, with a tentative D call TRBD1 (6 bases). The CDR3 loop spans 16 amino acids. Germline values: CDR1 MNHEY, CDR2 SVGAGI. Trimming shortened V by 6 bases and J by 7 bases, and 19 bases separated the two germline ends. The CDR3 nucleotides are TGTGCCAGCAGCACTACAGGGAAGGGAGGGAATTCACCCCTCCACTTT. As protein: CASSTTGKGGNSPLHF.

In its sample, this clonotype is medium-sized (0.01 to 0.1%). This chain joins TRBV18 and TRBJ2-6, with 12 positions matching TRBD1. V shed 4 bases, J shed 4 bases, and the junction held 11 bases outside the gene matches. CDR3 length: 19 residues. The germline V gene has CDR1 KGHSH and CDR2 LQKENI. As DNA, the CDR3 is TGTGCCAGCTCACGGCAGACGGGACAGGGGGCACAAGGGGCCAACGTCCTGACTTTC. Amino acids: CASSRQTGQGAQGANVLTF.

The chain combines TRBV12-3 or TRBV12-4 with TRBJ1-4, with D maybe TRBD1 (5 bases). V lost 3 bases, J lost 4 bases, and 9 bases lay in between. CDR3 length: 14 residues. DNA of the CDR3: TGTGCCAGCAGTTTGTGGCAGGGTAATGAAAAACTGTTTTTT. Translated, it gives CASSLWQGNEKLFF.

By sample fraction, this clonotype is medium-sized (0.01 to 0.1%). The chain is built from TRBV19 and TRBJ1-4, with TRBD1 matching 11 bases. Trimming cost V 5 bases and J 8 bases; bases outside gene matches: 7. CDR3 length equals 15 residues. Germline assignment: CDR1 LNHDA and CDR2 SQIVND (reference sequence). CDR3 in amino acids: CASSLRTGGPEKLFF. CDR3 DNA: TGTGCCAGTAGTCTTCGGACAGGGGGCCCGGAAAAACTGTTTTTT.

Comment on this clonotype: Because the CDR3's place on the DNA is in doubt, the DNA is left out and the CDR3 is given as listed by TCRdb. The rearrangement uses TRBV5-6 and TRBJ2-6; the table's D call of TRBD1 was not tested on the DNA. The CDR3 is 18 residues long, ends included. Germline CDR1 and CDR2: SGHDT and YYEEEE. The CDR3 loop is CASSFVYDRGQKWLHLRF.

Note on this clonotype: The junction differs from germline at one of its ends, possibly a read error. V gene TRBV5-3 combines with J gene TRBJ2-5; 7 bases are shared with TRBD1. TRBV5-3 is assigned to the ORF class and has an uncertain function. This CDR3 is built from 16 residues. The CDR3, as DNA: TGCGCCAGCAGCTTCGGGACAGTCAATTACCAAGAGACCCAGTACTTC. Residues: CASSFGTVNYQETQYF.

The chain carries TRBV5-1 and TRBJ2-5, with D unresolved. Per germline, CDR1 SGHRS and CDR2 YFSETQ. The V end lost 2 bases, the J end lost 3 bases, and 5 bases lay between the germline ends. The CDR3 is 12 residues long. CDR3 region: CASSFAEETQYF. CDR3 nucleotides: TGCGCCAGCAGCTTTGCCGAAGAGACCCAGTACTTC.

The rearrangement uses TRBV6-5 and TRBJ2-1; perhaps TRBD1 as D (5 bases). V was trimmed by 5 bases and J by 9 bases, leaving 11 bases between them. The CDR3 loop spans 12 amino acids. Germline V CDR1 and CDR2: MNHEY, SVGAGI. CDR3 residues: CASSIRGGEQFF. The CDR3 DNA is TGTGCCAGCAGTATAAGGGGTGGTGAGCAGTTCTTC.

On this clonotype: This may come from a read error, since a much larger clone is one base off. This sequence joins TRBV5-4 and TRBJ2-1, with D maybe TRBD1 (6 bases). This CDR3 is built from 12 residues. V gave up 3 bases and J gave up 9 bases, with 10 bases separating them. Germline lookup yields CDR1 SGHNT and CDR2 YYREEE (reference sequence). This CDR3 is CASSSPQGEQFF. The CDR3 DNA reads TGTGCCAGCAGCTCACCACAGGGTGAGCAGTTCTTC.

The genes are TRBV18 and TRBJ1-2; D remains ambiguous. Germline lookup yields CDR1 KGHSH and CDR2 LQKENI. The CDR3 has 17 residues. Trimming left V 3 bases short and J 4 bases short, with 21 bases between. The CDR3: CASSPQESLYGGYGYTF. CDR3 in DNA: TGTGCCAGCTCACCTCAAGAAAGTTTGTATGGAGGCTATGGCTACACCTTC. The entire variable domain, with the rest obtained from reference TRBV18 and TRBJ1-2, is as follows: NAGVMQNPRHLVRRRGQEARLRCSPMKGHSHVYWYRQLPEEGLKFMVYLQKENIIDESGMPKERFSAEFPKEGPSILRIQQVVRGDSAAYFCASSPQESLYGGYGYTFGSGTRLTVV.

The chain employs TRBV19 and TRBJ1-1; D remains ambiguous. The V gene lost 0 bases and the J gene lost 4 bases, with 15 bases spanning the gap. The CDR3 spans 16 residues. Germline V gene sequence: CDR1 LNHDA, CDR2 SQIVND (reference sequence). CDR3 loop: CASSIDLGSFSTEAFF. The CDR3 nucleotides are TGTGCCAGTAGTATAGATCTCGGCAGCTTTAGCACTGAAGCTTTCTTT. Complete variable domain (other parts from reference TRBV19 and TRBJ1-1): DGGITQSPKYLFRKEGQNVTLSCEQNLNHDAMYWYRQDPGQGLRLIYYSQIVNDFQKGDIAEGYSVSREKKESFPLTVTSAQKNPTAFYLCASSIDLGSFSTEAFFGQGTRLTVV.

The chain is built from TRBV24-1 and TRBJ2-5; TRBD1 aligns across 7 bases. CDR3 length: 15 residues. J was trimmed by 4 bases and V by 3 bases; bases with no gene match: 7. CDR1 KGHDR and CDR2 SFDVKD come from the germline V gene. The CDR3 DNA reads as TGTGCCACCAGTGATCCCAGGGGGTCGGGAGAGACCCAGTACTTC. It yields the protein CATSDPRGSGETQYF.